The 27 T cell receptor beta chains presented below share a single source sample, sequenced in a study of T cells in tumors after PD-1 blockade. Regarding time point: first of two pre-therapy site-matched biopsies 2 to 3 months apart. This table comes from immunoSEQ multiplex PCR, and its TCRdb copy is limited to in-frame clones, with some not included. This table holds about 4,200 clones, 73% found once. Sequencing was performed on tumor tissue, taken before anti-PD-1 treatment. These receptor sequences come from a human donor with basal cell carcinoma.

The rearrangement links TRBV27 to TRBJ1-2; 8 bases map to TRBD1. This CDR3 is built from 15 residues. Losses at the gene ends were 4 bases for V and 3 bases for J; bases not matched to a gene: 7. Germline-derived CDR1 and CDR2 are MNHEY and SMNVEV (reference sequence). CDR3 sequence: CASSSFTQGDYGYTF. The CDR3 nucleotides read TGTGCCAGCAGTTCCTTCACACAGGGGGACTATGGCTACACCTTC.

The chain couples TRBV7-2 to TRBJ2-7; D is unclear. The CDR3 sequence is 14 residues long. Trimming shortened V by 0 bases and J by 0 bases, and 6 bases separated the two germline ends. Germline V lookup: CDR1 SGHTA, CDR2 FQGNSA. CDR3: CASSLAGSSYEQYF. DNA of the CDR3: TGTGCCAGCAGCTTAGCAGGAAGCTCCTACGAGCAGTACTTC.

This clone was counted once. This chain connects TRBV7-2 to TRBJ2-7, with D tentatively TRBD1 or TRBD2 (5 bases each). V was shortened by 4 bases and J by 6 bases, with 16 bases between the two germline ends. This CDR3 is 14 amino acids long. CDR1 is SGHTA, CDR2 FQGNSA, per germline. Here the CDR3 reads CASSSPGPASEQYF. In DNA, the CDR3 is TGTGCCAGCAGCTCACCGGGACCGGCAAGCGAGCAGTACTTC.

The CDR3 DNA sequence: TGTGCCAGCAGTTACATACCCCGGAGTAGCGGGGTTGGAGATACGCAGTATTTT. This gives the protein CASSYIPRSSGVGDTQYF. The chain is built from TRBV6-2 or TRBV6-3 and TRBJ2-3; TRBD2 matches 8 bases. Germline CDR1 reads MNHEY; CDR2 reads SVGEGT. The CDR3 loop spans 18 amino acids. The V and J ends lost 2 bases and 5 bases, in that order; junction bases with no gene match: 15.

The chain combines TRBV15 with TRBJ1-6; the D is unclear. This CDR3 has 13 amino acids. The V gene lost 0 bases and the J gene lost 6 bases, with 3 bases spanning the gap. Germline V gives CDR1 LNHNV, CDR2 YYDKDF (reference sequence). The CDR3 nucleotides read TGTGCCACCAGCAGAGATCCTAATTCACCCCTCCACTTT. Protein sequence: CATSRDPNSPLHF. Combining the CDR3 with reference TRBV15 and TRBJ1-6 gives the whole variable domain DAMVIQNPRYQVTQFGKPVTLSCSQTLNHNVMYWYQQKSSQAPKLLFHYYDKDFNNEADTPDNFQSRRPNTSFCFLDIRSPGLGDTAMYLCATSRDPNSPLHFGNGTRLTVT.

The genes are TRBV18 and TRBJ1-2, with 9 nucleotides matching TRBD1. Germline V lookup: CDR1 KGHSH, CDR2 LQKENI. V was clipped by 0 bases and J by 4 bases; unmatched bases: 3. The length of the CDR3 is 15 residues. CDR3 amino acids: CASSPPTGGGYGYTF. The CDR3 DNA reads TGTGCCAGCTCACCACCGACAGGGGGTGGCTATGGCTACACCTTC.

By proportion, this clone is large. The V call is TRBV12-3 or TRBV12-4, the J call TRBJ1-1; D ambiguous. The CDR3 contains 13 residues. V shed 2 bases and J shed 6 bases, with 10 bases lying between them. CDR3 nucleotide sequence: TGTGCCAGCAGTTTATGGGGTAGCCCTGAAGCTTTCTTT. Protein sequence: CASSLWGSPEAFF.

This sequence joins TRBV2 and TRBJ2-1; D is uncertain. Between the trimmed V and J ends, which lost 6 bases and 8 bases, there was a span of 32 bases. Germline V gene sequence: CDR1 SNHLY, CDR2 FYNNEI. The CDR3 is 19 residues long. CDR3 residues: CASRRPESTQRHAPDEQFF. DNA for the CDR3: TGTGCCAGCAGGCGGCCCGAATCGACACAACGACACGCCCCGGATGAGCAGTTCTTC.

Only a few counts were recorded for this clone. This chain links TRBV6-2 or TRBV6-3 with TRBJ2-3; the D gene is possibly TRBD1 (5 bases). Trimming shortened V by 3 bases and J by 4 bases, and 11 bases separated the two germline ends. The CDR3 runs to 14 residues. Germline V lookup: CDR1 MNHEY, CDR2 SVGEGT. As DNA, the CDR3 is TGTGCCAGCAGTTATGACAGCTCCCCAGATACGCAGTATTTT. It encodes CASSYDSSPDTQYF.

This clone was picked up a small number of times. The chain couples TRBV24-1 to TRBJ1-5; 9 positions agree with TRBD1. The CDR3 runs to 16 residues. The junction had 4 bases not matched to a gene; V was cut back by 4 bases and J by 1 base. Germline values: CDR1 KGHDR, CDR2 SFDVKD. Written as DNA, the CDR3 is TGTGCCACCAGTGACGGGACAGGGAGGAGCAATCAGCCCCAGCATTTT. It encodes CATSDGTGRSNQPQHF.

The chain uses TRBV21-1 and TRBJ1-1; TRBD1, the table's D call, was not compared with the DNA. TRBV21-1 is described as a pseudogene. This CDR3 is built from 15 residues. The chain's CDR3 is CASSKGSAGVTEAFF. As DNA, the CDR3 is TGTGCCAGCAGCAAAGGGTCCGCAGGGGTTACTGAAGCTTTCTTT.

This sequence joins TRBV6-1 and TRBJ1-2; no clear D gene. V was clipped by 1 base and J by 7 bases, with 10 bases between them. The CDR3 consists of 13 residues. The germline V gene has CDR1 MNHNS and CDR2 SASEGT. The CDR3 DNA sequence: TGTGCCAGCAGTGAAGACTTCTCGCGTGGCTACACCTTC. This encodes CASSEDFSRGYTF.

This chain links TRBV7-9 with TRBJ2-3, with TRBD2 matching over 15 bases. CDR3 length: 16 residues. Germline values: CDR1 SEHNR, CDR2 FQNEAQ (reference sequence). V shed 5 bases and J 6 bases; nucleotides not matched to a gene: 6. In DNA form, the CDR3 reads TGTGCCAGCAGCCCATCCGGGACTAGCGGGGGGGATACGCAGTATTTT. This gives the protein CASSPSGTSGGDTQYF. Full variable domain (remainder filled in from reference TRBV7-9 and TRBJ2-3): DTGVSQNPRHKITKRGQNVTFRCDPISEHNRLYWYRQTLGQGPEFLTYFQNEAQLEKSRLLSDRFSAERPKGSFSTLEIQRTEQGDSAMYLCASSPSGTSGGDTQYFGPGTRLTVL.

This clone has a handful of counts. This sequence joins TRBV10-3 and TRBJ1-2, with 8 positions matching TRBD1. This CDR3 spans 15 amino acids. Germline V gene sequence: CDR1 ENHRY, CDR2 SYGVKD. V lost 9 bases, J lost 6 bases, and 15 bases stayed unmatched. DNA of the CDR3: TGTGCCATAAGGACAGGGCGCCACCAGAAGGATGGCTACACCTTC. Amino acid sequence: CAIRTGRHQKDGYTF.

This clone showed up just a few times. The chain employs TRBV7-9 and TRBJ2-5; D may be TRBD1 or TRBD2 (5 bases each). With 5 bases removed from V and 1 base from J, the gap between germline ends came to 14 bases. The CDR3 contains 15 residues. Germline CDR1 SEHNR, CDR2 FQNEAQ (reference sequence). The DNA for the CDR3 is TGTGCCAGCAGCGTTCCGGGACGGGGCCAAGAGACCCAGTACTTC. It is translated as CASSVPGRGQETQYF.

The chain links TRBV24-1 to TRBJ2-3, with 9 bases identical to TRBD1. The CDR3 length is 16 residues. V lost 6 bases, J lost 4 bases, and 10 bases stayed unmatched. Germline-derived CDR1 and CDR2 are KGHDR and SFDVKD. The CDR3 is CATSTPGQGRADTQYF. CDR3 DNA: TGTGCCACCAGTACCCCGGGACAGGGTCGCGCAGATACGCAGTATTTT.

A few counts support this clone. The rearrangement joins TRBV20-1 to TRBJ1-2; D gene ambiguous. V lost 6 bases to trimming and J lost 5 bases, with 10 bases between them. Germline values: CDR1 DFQATT, CDR2 SNEGSKA (reference sequence). The CDR3 length is 11 residues. This CDR3 reads CSAHGGYGYTF. In nucleotides, the CDR3 is TGCAGTGCCCATGGAGGGTATGGCTACACCTTC.

The chain has TRBV11-1 and TRBJ2-5; weak D call: TRBD2 (6 bases). CDR1 is SGHAT and CDR2 is FQDESV in the germline V gene (reference sequence). V lost 2 bases, J lost 5 bases, and 12 bases lay in between. The CDR3 extends over 14 amino acids. Written as DNA, the CDR3 is TGTGCCAGCAGCTTACGGGGGACCGTGGAGACCCAGTACTTC. It codes for CASSLRGTVETQYF.

The V call is TRBV7-2, the J call TRBJ2-7, with 7 bases lining up with TRBD1. V shed 5 bases and J 2 bases; nucleotides not matched to a gene: 6. The CDR3 length is 14 residues. Germline loops: CDR1 SGHTA, CDR2 FQGNSA. This CDR3 reads CASSPGQATYEQYF. DNA of the CDR3: TGTGCCAGCAGCCCCGGACAGGCAACCTACGAGCAGTACTTC.

The chain recombines TRBV30 with TRBJ1-3; TRBD1 might be the D (5 bases). Germline V lookup: CDR1 GTSNPN, CDR2 SVGIG (reference sequence). The CDR3 loop spans 15 amino acids. The germline V and J ends were trimmed by 3 bases and 0 bases, with 12 bases remaining between them. The CDR3: CAWSTGGGSGNTIYF. The CDR3 nucleotides read TGTGCCTGGAGCACCGGGGGGGGCTCTGGAAACACCATATATTTT. The entire variable domain, with the rest obtained from reference TRBV30 and TRBJ1-3, is as follows: SQTIHQWPATLVQPVGSPLSLECTVEGTSNPNLYWYRQAAGRGLQLLFYSVGIGQISSEVPQNLSASRPQDRQFILSSKKLLLSDSGFYLCAWSTGGGSGNTIYFGEGSWLTVV.

This clone was observed a few times. This chain connects TRBV28 to TRBJ2-3, with 12 bases aligning to TRBD2. Germline loops: CDR1 MDHEN, CDR2 SYDVKM. The CDR3 spans 13 residues. The trim removed 10 bases at V and 5 bases at J, leaving 4 bases unmatched. The CDR3 DNA sequence: TGTGCCACTAGCGGGGGGGTAGGAGATACGCAGTATTTT. Translated, it gives CATSGGVGDTQYF.

The chain carries TRBV28 and TRBJ2-3; 12 bases match TRBD2. The germline CDR1 and CDR2 sequences are MDHEN and SYDVKM. This CDR3 comprises 16 residues. V shed 2 bases and J 5 bases; nucleotides not matched to a gene: 5. CDR3 region: CASSLESSGGVDTQYF. CDR3 bases: TGTGCCAGCAGTTTAGAGTCTAGCGGGGGGGTAGATACGCAGTATTTT. The full variable domain, in which reference TRBV28 and TRBJ2-3 provide the parts outside the CDR3, is DVKVTQSSRYLVKRTGEKVFLECVQDMDHENMFWYRQDPGLGLRLIYFSYDVKMKEKGDIPEGYSVSREKKERFSLILESASTNQTSMYLCASSLESSGGVDTQYFGPGTRLTVL.

The rearrangement uses TRBV3-1 (or the pseudogene TRBV3-2) and TRBJ1-1; D is ambiguous. The germline V gene encodes CDR1 LGHDT and CDR2 YNNKEL (reference sequence). V lost 0 bases to trimming and J lost 1 base, with 6 bases between them. CDR3 length equals 14 residues. The CDR3 sequence is CASSQDARNTEAFF. CDR3 DNA: TGTGCCAGCAGCCAAGACGCCAGGAACACTGAAGCTTTCTTT.

V is TRBV5-6 and J is TRBJ2-3; 9 positions match TRBD1. V was clipped by 0 bases and J by 11 bases; unmatched bases: 13. The CDR3 is made up of 16 amino acids. Germline V gene sequence: CDR1 SGHDT, CDR2 YYEEEE. The CDR3 bases are TGTGCCAGCAGCTTGGCCGGACAGGGGCCCTTGAATGGGCAGTATTTT. Protein sequence: CASSLAGQGPLNGQYF.

This chain links TRBV5-1 with TRBJ1-1, with a weak D call TRBD1 (6 bases). The CDR3 spans 14 residues. Trimming took 4 bases from V and 0 from J, leaving 10 bases between them. CDR1 and CDR2 (germline): SGHRS, YFSETQ. DNA of the CDR3: TGCGCCAGCAGCAAACAGGGCATGAACACTGAAGCTTTCTTT. It specifies CASSKQGMNTEAFF.

This clone was observed a few times. This chain uses TRBV10-2 with TRBJ2-7; no reliable D call. The ends were cut back, 0 bases at V and 5 bases at J, with 14 bases in the middle. Germline-derived CDR1 and CDR2 are WSHSY and SAAADI. This CDR3 spans 15 amino acids. Here the CDR3 DNA reads TGCGCCAGCAGTGAGTCGAGTAGGGAAGGGAACGAGCAGTACTTC. This gives the protein CASSESSREGNEQYF.

J is TRBJ2-2 and V is TRBV5-1, with 12 bases identical to TRBD1. Germline CDR1 is SGHRS and CDR2 is YFSETQ. The CDR3 covers 16 residues. V dropped 4 bases and J dropped 5; count of bases not matched to a gene: 6. CDR3 DNA: TGCGCCAGCAGCGTCGGGACAGGGGGCTATACCGGGGAGCTGTTTTTT. It encodes CASSVGTGGYTGELFF.